Listed below are T cell receptor beta chains from one sample, sequenced in a study of vaccination and CD4 T cells after COVID-19. TCRdb used MiXCR to reprocess the PCR reads, holding one entry per CDR3 protein. Of about 27,000 distinct CDR3 sequences listed, around 60% were seen once; the top ten hold around a sixth. Their antigens are not known. The sample consisted of CD4+ T cells from blood, cultured in vitro, taken after SARS-CoV-2 vaccination. These receptors were collected from a human donor who received a COVID-19 vaccine. Each CDR3 is given with its conserved first and last residue. D genes are given only for firm matches. Size tells how often a clone was seen (once, few, many) or the class of an expanded clone, and some rows leave it out.

TRBD1,TRBV7-2,TRBJ1-2,-,TGTGCCAGCAGCTTATCATGGACAGGGTCTTACGATGGCTACACCTTC,CASSLSWTGSYDGYTF
-,TRBV24-1,TRBJ2-5,-,TGTGCCACCAGTGATATTGGTGCTGGCCAAGAGACCCAGTACTTC,CATSDIGAGQETQYF
TRBD2,TRBV2,TRBJ2-5,-,TGTGCCAGTGAAGGGCTAGCGGGGGGGCCTAATCGCCCCGCAGAGACCCAGTACTTC,CASEGLAGGPNRPAETQYF
TRBD1,TRBV7-2,TRBJ2-1,few,TGTGCCAGCAGCTTAGGTACGACAGGGAATGAGCAGTTCTTC,CASSLGTTGNEQFF
TRBD1,TRBV5-6,TRBJ2-7,-,TGTGCCAGCAGCTTACGGACAGGAGTCTCCTACGAGCAGTACTTC,CASSLRTGVSYEQYF
-,TRBV7-9,TRBJ1-3,-,TGTGCCAGCAGATCGGACAGTAGAAACACCATATATTTT,CASRSDSRNTIYF
TRBD1,TRBV30,TRBJ1-2,-,TGTGCCTGGAGTGTACAGGGGCTGTGGGGCTACACCTTC,CAWSVQGLWGYTF
-,TRBV20-1,TRBJ2-3,-,TGCAGTGCTCCCAGGGGGGGGCAGATAGATACGCAGTATTTT,CSAPRGGQIDTQYF
-,TRBV25-1,TRBJ1-1,-,TGTGCCAGCAGTGCAACCGGGACATTTATGGGGGCTTTCTTT,CASSATGTFMGAFF
-,TRBV6-1,TRBJ2-5,-,TGTGCCAGCAGTCCCGGGGGTGGGGAGACCCAGTACTTC,CASSPGGGETQYF
-,TRBV30,TRBJ1-2,once,TGTGCCTGGCAGGCCGGGACACCGAGGTTTTCCACCTTC,CAWQAGTPRFSTF
-,TRBV19,TRBJ1-2,-,TGTGCCAGTAGTCTGGAGGGGGGCTATGGCTACACCTTC,CASSLEGGYGYTF
-,TRBV2,TRBJ1-1,-,TGTGCCAGCAGCTTATCACCGAACACTGAAGCTTTCTTT,CASSLSPNTEAFF
TRBD1,TRBV5-5,TRBJ1-5,-,TGTGCCAGCAGCTTGGGGGACAGGGGGAGCAATCAGCCCCAGCATTTT,CASSLGDRGSNQPQHF
TRBD2,TRBV5-1,TRBJ2-3,-,TGCGCCAGCAGTTCTGGACTAGCGGGGGGGCAGGGCACAGATACGCAGTATTTT,CASSSGLAGGQGTDTQYF
-,TRBV2,TRBJ2-2,-,TGTGCCAGCAGGCCGGACAGGAACACCGGGGAGCTGTTTTTT,CASRPDRNTGELFF
-,TRBV7-9,TRBJ1-5,once,TGTGCCAGCAGCTTGTGGCCCAGGGTTGATAATCAGCCCCAGCATTTT,CASSLWPRVDNQPQHF
TRBD1,TRBV30,TRBJ1-5,-,TGTGCCTGGAGAGGACAGGGGGCGGGTCTGGGACAGCCCCAGCATTTT,CAWRGQGAGLGQPQHF
TRBD2,TRBV10-3,TRBJ2-3,-,TGTGCCATCAGTATGACTAGCGGAAGCACAGATACGCAGTATTTT,CAISMTSGSTDTQYF
-,TRBV7-2,TRBJ1-6,-,TGTGCCAGCAGGTTAAGGCTAGTAGGATCACCCCTCCACTTT,CASRLRLVGSPLHF
TRBD1,TRBV6-5,TRBJ2-7,-,TGTGCCAGCAGTTTTTATCCGGGACAGGGGTCCTACGAGCAGTACTTC,CASSFYPGQGSYEQYF
-,TRBV2,TRBJ1-6,few,TGTGCCAGCAGGGGGAGGGAGTATAATTCACCCCTCCACTTT,CASRGREYNSPLHF
-,TRBV6-1,TRBJ1-5,-,TGTGCCAGCATCGACGTCGCAGGTAGCAATCAGCCCCAGCATTTT,CASIDVAGSNQPQHF
TRBD2,TRBV5-1,TRBJ2-3,-,TGCGCCAGCAGCTTTGTTGCGGGGGGGCCGAGAGATACGCAGTATTTT,CASSFVAGGPRDTQYF
-,TRBV2,TRBJ1-2,-,TGTGCCAGCAGTGGGGCCAGGGAGGAGGGCTACACCTTC,CASSGAREEGYTF
TRBD1,TRBV6-5,TRBJ1-2,few,TGTGCCAGCAGTTACTGGGGACAGGGGAACTATGGCTACACCTTC,CASSYWGQGNYGYTF
TRBD1,TRBV3-1,TRBJ1-2,-,TGTGCCAGCGAGGGGGCCTGGGGGTTAGGCTACACCTTC,CASEGAWGLGYTF
-,TRBV7-2,TRBJ2-5,-,TGTGCCAGCAGCCTCCGTAGTGCCCCGTACCAAGAGACCCAGTACTTC,CASSLRSAPYQETQYF
TRBD2,TRBV5-6,TRBJ2-5,-,TGTGCCAGCAGGTCGGGTCGCGGGGGGGCAGGGGAGACCCAGTACTTC,CASRSGRGGAGETQYF
TRBD2,TRBV6-5,TRBJ2-7,-,TGTGCCAGCAGTTCCCCGGGACTAGGGAACGAGCAGTACTTC,CASSSPGLGNEQYF
-,TRBV29-1,TRBJ2-4,-,TGCAGCGTTGAAGGAGTAACAGGGCGTTCGTACTTC,CSVEGVTGRSYF
-,TRBV5-1,TRBJ1-6,-,TGCGCCAGCAGCTTAACAGGAGATAATTCACCCCTCCACTTT,CASSLTGDNSPLHF
-,TRBV2,TRBJ1-1,-,TGTGCCAGTTCACAGGAGAACACTGAAGCTTTCTTT,CASSQENTEAFF
TRBD2,TRBV15,TRBJ2-5,-,TGTGCCACCAGCAGAGATCCTAGCGGGGAAGAGACCCAGTACTTC,CATSRDPSGEETQYF
TRBD1,TRBV19,TRBJ1-6,few,TGTGCCAGTCGACTCCGGGACAGGCATAATTCACCCCTCCACTTT,CASRLRDRHNSPLHF
TRBD1,TRBV12-3/TRBV12-4,TRBJ1-1,-,TGTGCCAGCACCCTGACAGGGGGCGTCACTGAAGCTTTCTTT,CASTLTGGVTEAFF
-,TRBV6-1,TRBJ2-2,few,TGTGCCAGCAGTGTTTTAGGTACCGGGGAGCTGTTTTTT,CASSVLGTGELFF